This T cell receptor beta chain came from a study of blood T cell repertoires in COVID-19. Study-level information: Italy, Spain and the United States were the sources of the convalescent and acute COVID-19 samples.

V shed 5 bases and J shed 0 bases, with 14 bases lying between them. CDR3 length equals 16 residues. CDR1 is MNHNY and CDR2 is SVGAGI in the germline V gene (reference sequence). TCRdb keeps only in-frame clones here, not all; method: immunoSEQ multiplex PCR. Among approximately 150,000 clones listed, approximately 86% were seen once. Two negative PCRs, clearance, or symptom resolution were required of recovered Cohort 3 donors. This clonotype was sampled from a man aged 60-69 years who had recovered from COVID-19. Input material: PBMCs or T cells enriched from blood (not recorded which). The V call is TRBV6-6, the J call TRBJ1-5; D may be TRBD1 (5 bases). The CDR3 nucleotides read TGTGCCAGCAGTCCAGACCGACAGTATAGCAATCAGCCCCAGCATTTT. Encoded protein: CASSPDRQYSNQPQHF.